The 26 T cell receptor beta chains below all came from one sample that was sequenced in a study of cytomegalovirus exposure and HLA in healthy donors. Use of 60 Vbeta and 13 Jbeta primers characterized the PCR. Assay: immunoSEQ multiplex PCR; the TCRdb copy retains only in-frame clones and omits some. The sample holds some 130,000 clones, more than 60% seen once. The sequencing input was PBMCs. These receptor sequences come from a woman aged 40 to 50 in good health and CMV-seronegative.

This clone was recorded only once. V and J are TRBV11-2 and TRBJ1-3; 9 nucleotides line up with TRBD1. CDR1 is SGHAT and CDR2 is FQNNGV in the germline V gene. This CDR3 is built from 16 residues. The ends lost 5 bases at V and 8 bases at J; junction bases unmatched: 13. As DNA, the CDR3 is TGTGCCAGCAGCATAACAGGGGGCCCGCCGGGGGACACCATATATTTT. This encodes CASSITGGPPGDTIYF.

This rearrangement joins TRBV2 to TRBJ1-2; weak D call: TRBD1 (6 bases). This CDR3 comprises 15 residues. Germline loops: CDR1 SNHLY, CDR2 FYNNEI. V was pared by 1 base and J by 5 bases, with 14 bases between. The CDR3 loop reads CASSEGPGVAYGYTF. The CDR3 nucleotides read TGTGCCAGCAGTGAAGGGCCAGGGGTCGCTTATGGCTACACCTTC. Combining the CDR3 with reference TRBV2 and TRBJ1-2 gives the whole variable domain EPEVTQTPSHQVTQMGQEVILRCVPISNHLYFYWYRQILGQKVEFLVSFYNNEISEKSEIFDDQFSVERPDGSNFTLKIRSTKLEDSAMYFCASSEGPGVAYGYTFGSGTRLTVV.

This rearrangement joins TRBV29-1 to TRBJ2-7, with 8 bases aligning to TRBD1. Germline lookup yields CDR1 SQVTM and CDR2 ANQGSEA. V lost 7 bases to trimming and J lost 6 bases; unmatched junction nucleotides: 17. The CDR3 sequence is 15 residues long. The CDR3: CSAQRDRQGASEQYF. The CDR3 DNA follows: TGCAGCGCCCAGAGGGACAGGCAAGGGGCCTCCGAGCAGTACTTC.

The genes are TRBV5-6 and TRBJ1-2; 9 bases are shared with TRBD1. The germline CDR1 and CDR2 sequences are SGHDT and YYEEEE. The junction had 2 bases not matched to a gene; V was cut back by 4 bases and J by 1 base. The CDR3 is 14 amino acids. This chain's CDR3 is CASSRQGGNYGYTF. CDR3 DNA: TGTGCCAGCAGCCGACAGGGGGGTAACTATGGCTACACCTTC. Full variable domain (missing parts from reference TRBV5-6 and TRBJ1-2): DAGVTQSPTHLIKTRGQQVTLRCSPKSGHDTVSWYQQALGQGPQFIFQYYEEEERQRGNFPDRFSGHQFPNYSSELNVNALLLGDSALYLCASSRQGGNYGYTFGSGTRLTVV.

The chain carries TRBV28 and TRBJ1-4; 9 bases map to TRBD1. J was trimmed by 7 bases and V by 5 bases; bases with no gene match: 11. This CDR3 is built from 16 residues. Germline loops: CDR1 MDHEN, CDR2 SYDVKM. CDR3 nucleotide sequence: TGTGCCAGCAGTGCCTCCTACAGGGGGCGCTTTGAAAAACTGTTTTTT. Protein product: CASSASYRGRFEKLFF.

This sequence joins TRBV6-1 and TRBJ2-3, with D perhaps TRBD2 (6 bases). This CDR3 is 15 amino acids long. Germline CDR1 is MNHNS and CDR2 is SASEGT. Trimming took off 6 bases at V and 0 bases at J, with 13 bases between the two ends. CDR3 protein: CASRDSGLSTDTQYF. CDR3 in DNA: TGTGCCAGCAGGGATAGCGGACTAAGCACAGATACGCAGTATTTT.

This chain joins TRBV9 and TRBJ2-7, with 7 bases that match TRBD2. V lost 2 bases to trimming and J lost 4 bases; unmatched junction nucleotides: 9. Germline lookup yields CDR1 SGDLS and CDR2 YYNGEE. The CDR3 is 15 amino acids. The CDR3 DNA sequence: TGTGCCAGCAGCGTGGGAGGGCAGGGTGTGTACGAGCAGTACTTC. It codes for CASSVGGQGVYEQYF.

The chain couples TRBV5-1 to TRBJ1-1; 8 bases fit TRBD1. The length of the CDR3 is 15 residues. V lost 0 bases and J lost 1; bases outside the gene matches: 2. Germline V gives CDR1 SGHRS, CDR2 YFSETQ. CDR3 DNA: TGCGCCAGCAGCTTGGGGGGACAGGAGAACACTGAAGCTTTCTTT. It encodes CASSLGGQENTEAFF.

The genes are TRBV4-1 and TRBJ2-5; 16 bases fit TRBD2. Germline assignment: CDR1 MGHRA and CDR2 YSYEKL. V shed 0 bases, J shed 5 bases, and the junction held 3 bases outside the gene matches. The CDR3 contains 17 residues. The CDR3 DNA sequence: TGCGCCAGCAGCCAAGAGGGGACTAGCGGGGGGGCGGAGACCCAGTACTTC. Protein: CASSQEGTSGGAETQYF.

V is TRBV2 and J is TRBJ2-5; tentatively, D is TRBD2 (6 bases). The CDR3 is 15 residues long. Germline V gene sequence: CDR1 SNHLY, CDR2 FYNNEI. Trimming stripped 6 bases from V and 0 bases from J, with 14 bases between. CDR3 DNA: TGTGCCAGCAGAGCCCCGGGACTCCACCAAGAGACCCAGTACTTC. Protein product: CASRAPGLHQETQYF.

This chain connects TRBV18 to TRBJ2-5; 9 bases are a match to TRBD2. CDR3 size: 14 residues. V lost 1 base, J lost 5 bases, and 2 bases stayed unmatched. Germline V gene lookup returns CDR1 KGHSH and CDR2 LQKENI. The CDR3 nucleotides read TGTGCCAGCTCACCACTCGCGGGAGGGGAGACCCAGTACTTC. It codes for CASSPLAGGETQYF.

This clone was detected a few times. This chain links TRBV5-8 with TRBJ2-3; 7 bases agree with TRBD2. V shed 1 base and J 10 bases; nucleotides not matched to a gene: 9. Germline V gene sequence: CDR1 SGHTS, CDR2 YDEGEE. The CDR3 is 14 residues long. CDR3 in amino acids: CASSLRLLGGAQYF. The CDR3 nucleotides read TGTGCCAGCAGCTTGAGACTCCTTGGGGGGGCGCAGTATTTT.

Here the CDR3 DNA reads TGTGCCAGCAGCGTAGTGGGACAGGAGTACAATGAGCAGTTCTTC. Protein: CASSVVGQEYNEQFF. The chain links TRBV9 to TRBJ2-1, with 8 bases lining up with TRBD1. V shed 0 bases and J 4 bases; nucleotides not matched to a gene: 3. Germline lookup yields CDR1 SGDLS and CDR2 YYNGEE. There are 15 residues in the CDR3.

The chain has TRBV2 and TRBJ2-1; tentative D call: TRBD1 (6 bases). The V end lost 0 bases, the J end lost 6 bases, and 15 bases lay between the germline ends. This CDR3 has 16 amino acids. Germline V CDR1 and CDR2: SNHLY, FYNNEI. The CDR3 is CASSEARGFGRNEQFF. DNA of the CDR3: TGTGCCAGCAGTGAAGCCAGGGGTTTTGGCCGCAATGAGCAGTTCTTC.

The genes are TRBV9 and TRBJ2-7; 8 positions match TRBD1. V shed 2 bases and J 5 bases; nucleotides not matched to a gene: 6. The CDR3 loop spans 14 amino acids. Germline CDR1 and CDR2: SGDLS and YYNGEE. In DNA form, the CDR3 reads TGTGCCAGCAGCGTGACCATACAGGGGGACGAGCAGTACTTC. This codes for CASSVTIQGDEQYF.

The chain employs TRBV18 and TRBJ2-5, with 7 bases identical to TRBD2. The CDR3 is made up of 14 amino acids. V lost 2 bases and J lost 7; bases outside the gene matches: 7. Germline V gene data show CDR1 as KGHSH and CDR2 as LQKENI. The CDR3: CASSPETSEGTQYF. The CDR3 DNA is TGTGCCAGCTCACCAGAAACTAGCGAGGGGACCCAGTACTTC.

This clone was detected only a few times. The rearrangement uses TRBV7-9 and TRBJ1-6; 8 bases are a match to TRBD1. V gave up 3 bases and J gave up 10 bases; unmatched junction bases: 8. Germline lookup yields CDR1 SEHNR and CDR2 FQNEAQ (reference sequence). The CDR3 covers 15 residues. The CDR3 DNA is TGTGCCAGCAGCTTGGGAACAGGGGGAAGGTCACCCCTCCACTTT. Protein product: CASSLGTGGRSPLHF.

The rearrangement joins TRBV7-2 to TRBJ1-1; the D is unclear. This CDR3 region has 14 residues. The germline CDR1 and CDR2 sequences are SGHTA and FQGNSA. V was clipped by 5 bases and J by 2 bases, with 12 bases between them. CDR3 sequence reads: CASSHPAENTEAFF. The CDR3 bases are TGTGCCAGCAGCCACCCTGCAGAAAACACTGAAGCTTTCTTT. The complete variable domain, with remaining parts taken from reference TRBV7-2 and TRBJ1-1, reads GAGVSQSPSNKVTEKGKDVELRCDPISGHTALYWYRQSLGQGLEFLIYFQGNSAPDKSGLPSDRFSAERTGGSVSTLTIQRTQQEDSAVYLCASSHPAENTEAFFGQGTRLTVV.

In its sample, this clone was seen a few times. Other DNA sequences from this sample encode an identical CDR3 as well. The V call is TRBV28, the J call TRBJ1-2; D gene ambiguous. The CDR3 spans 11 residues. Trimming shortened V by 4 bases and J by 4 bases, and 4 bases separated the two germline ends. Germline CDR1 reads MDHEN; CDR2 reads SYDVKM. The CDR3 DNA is TGTGCCAGCAGTTCCCGCTATGGCTACACCTTC. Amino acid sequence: CASSSRYGYTF.

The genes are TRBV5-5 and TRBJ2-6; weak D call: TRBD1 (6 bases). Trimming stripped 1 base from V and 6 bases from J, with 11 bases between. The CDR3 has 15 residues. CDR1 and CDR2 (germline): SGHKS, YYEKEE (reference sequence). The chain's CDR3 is CASSLQGPLANVLTF. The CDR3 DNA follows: TGTGCCAGCAGCTTGCAGGGGCCGCTGGCCAACGTCCTGACTTTC.

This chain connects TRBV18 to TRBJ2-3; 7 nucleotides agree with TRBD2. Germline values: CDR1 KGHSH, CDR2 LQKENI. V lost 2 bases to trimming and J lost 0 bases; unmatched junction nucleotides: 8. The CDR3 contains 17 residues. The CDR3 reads CASSPFLPSGSTDTQYF. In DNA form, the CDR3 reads TGTGCCAGCTCACCATTCCTTCCTAGCGGTAGCACAGATACGCAGTATTTT.

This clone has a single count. CDR3 loop: CASSENRVADTQYF. CDR3 sequence (DNA): TGTGCCAGCAGTGAAAACAGGGTAGCAGATACGCAGTATTTT. This chain links TRBV6-1 with TRBJ2-3; D is perhaps TRBD1 (6 bases). The germline CDR1 and CDR2 sequences are MNHNS and SASEGT. CDR3 size: 14 residues. Trimming shortened V by 2 bases and J by 4 bases, and 10 bases separated the two germline ends.

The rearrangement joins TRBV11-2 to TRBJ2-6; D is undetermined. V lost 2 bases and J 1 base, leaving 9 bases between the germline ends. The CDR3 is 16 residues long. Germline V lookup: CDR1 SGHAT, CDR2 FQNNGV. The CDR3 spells CASSLKLLSGANVLTF. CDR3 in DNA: TGTGCCAGCAGCTTAAAACTCCTATCTGGGGCCAACGTCCTGACTTTC.

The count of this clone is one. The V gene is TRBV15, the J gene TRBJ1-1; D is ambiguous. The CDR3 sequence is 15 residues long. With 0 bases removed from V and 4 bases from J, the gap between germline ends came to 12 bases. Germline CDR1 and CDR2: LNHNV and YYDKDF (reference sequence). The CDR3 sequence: CATSRDQSGATEAFF. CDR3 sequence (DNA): TGTGCCACCAGCAGAGATCAATCGGGAGCCACTGAAGCTTTCTTT.

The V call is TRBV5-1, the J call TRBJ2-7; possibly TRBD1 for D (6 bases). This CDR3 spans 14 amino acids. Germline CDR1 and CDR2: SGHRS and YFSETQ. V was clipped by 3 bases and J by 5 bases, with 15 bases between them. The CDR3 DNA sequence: TGCGCCAGCAGCTCAAACCTTGGGGGCGACGAGCAGTACTTC. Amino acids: CASSSNLGGDEQYF.

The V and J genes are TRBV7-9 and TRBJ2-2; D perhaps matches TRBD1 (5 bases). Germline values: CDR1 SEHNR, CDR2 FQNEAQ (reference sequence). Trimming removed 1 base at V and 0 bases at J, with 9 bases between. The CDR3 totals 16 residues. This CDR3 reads CASSLVWGTNTGELFF. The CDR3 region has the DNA TGTGCCAGCAGCTTAGTTTGGGGCACGAACACCGGGGAGCTGTTTTTT.